The rows below give T cell receptor beta chains drawn from one sample of a study of beta chain features in type 1 diabetes. Some clones are missing from TCRdb's copy, which holds only in-frame ones; the method was immunoSEQ multiplex PCR. The sample yields around 40,000 clones, roughly half seen once. Sequenced material: Tregs from blood. These receptor sequences come from a woman aged 18-29 years in good health. CDR3s include the opening cysteine and the closing phenylalanine or tryptophan. Each record gives: clone size, J gene, V gene, D gene, CDR3 protein, CDR3 DNA. The D gene is left open where the match is weak. Size tells how often a clone was seen (once, few, many) or the class of an expanded clone, and some rows leave it out.

size: NA
J: TRBJ2-7
V: TRBV5-5
D: TRBD1
CDR3: CASSFGQAYEQYF
DNA: TGTGCCAGCAGCTTCGGACAGGCCTACGAGCAGTACTTC

size: few
J: TRBJ2-4
V: TRBV7-2
D: NA
CDR3: CASSFRRQAGYAGNIQYF
DNA: TGTGCCAGCAGCTTTCGGCGACAGGCAGGGTATGCAGGGAACATTCAGTACTTC

size: NA
J: TRBJ2-7
V: TRBV21-1
D: NA
CDR3: CASSSQRLAGYEQYF
DNA: TGCGCCAGCAGCTCCCAACGGCTAGCGGGCTACGAGCAGTACTTC

size: NA
J: TRBJ2-2
V: TRBV2
D: TRBD2
CDR3: CASSRRLAANTGELFF
DNA: TGTGCCAGCAGTCGTAGACTAGCGGCGAACACCGGGGAGCTGTTTTTT

size: NA
J: TRBJ2-3
V: TRBV18
D: NA
CDR3: CASSPHHSTSDTQYF
DNA: TGTGCCAGCTCACCACACCACTCCACTTCAGATACGCAGTATTTT

size: NA
J: TRBJ1-5
V: TRBV18
D: NA
CDR3: CASSSGVSYNQPQHF
DNA: TGTGCCAGCTCGTCAGGGGTGTCCTACAATCAGCCCCAGCATTTT

size: few
J: TRBJ2-3
V: TRBV18
D: NA
CDR3: CASSPPSKTDTQYF
DNA: TGTGCCAGCTCACCACCAAGCAAGACAGATACGCAGTATTTT

size: few
J: TRBJ2-4
V: TRBV29-1
D: NA
CDR3: CSVRGDRTLAKNIQYF
DNA: TGCAGCGTGAGGGGCGACAGGACTCTAGCCAAAAACATTCAGTACTTC

size: NA
J: TRBJ1-1
V: TRBV7-9
D: NA
CDR3: CASSVPNTEAFF
DNA: TGTGCCAGCAGTGTTCCAAACACTGAAGCTTTCTTT

size: NA
J: TRBJ1-2
V: TRBV7-2
D: NA
CDR3: CASSPRTRHYTF
DNA: TGTGCCAGCAGCCCCCGGACACGACACTACACCTTC

size: few
J: TRBJ2-5
V: TRBV29-1
D: NA
CDR3: CSVDAGLETQYF
DNA: TGCAGCGTTGACGCGGGGTTAGAGACCCAGTACTTC

size: NA
J: TRBJ2-7
V: TRBV7-2
D: NA
CDR3: CASSLTVDSYEQYF
DNA: TGTGCCAGCAGCTTGACTGTGGACTCCTACGAGCAGTACTTC

size: NA
J: TRBJ2-5
V: TRBV28
D: TRBD2
CDR3: CASRSYVGLAQETQYF
DNA: TGTGCCAGCAGATCTTATGTGGGACTAGCGCAAGAGACCCAGTACTTC

size: few
J: TRBJ2-3
V: TRBV9
D: NA
CDR3: CASSVEGGADTQYF
DNA: TGTGCCAGCAGCGTAGAGGGGGGGGCCGATACGCAGTATTTT

size: NA
J: TRBJ2-1
V: TRBV19
D: NA
CDR3: CASSEGVRIVYRKEQFF
DNA: TGTGCCAGTAGTGAGGGGGTGCGAATTGTCTACAGAAAGGAGCAGTTCTTC

size: NA
J: TRBJ2-7
V: TRBV6-5
D: TRBD2
CDR3: CASSRLAGNYEQYF
DNA: TGTGCCAGCAGCAGACTAGCGGGGAACTACGAGCAGTACTTC

size: NA
J: TRBJ2-3
V: TRBV18
D: TRBD1
CDR3: CASSRDRGFTDTQYF
DNA: TGTGCCAGCTCGCGGGACAGGGGGTTCACAGATACGCAGTATTTT

size: NA
J: TRBJ2-7
V: TRBV29-1
D: TRBD1
CDR3: CSVEVNRQGREQYF
DNA: TGCAGCGTTGAAGTGAATAGACAGGGTCGCGAGCAGTACTTC

size: NA
J: TRBJ2-3
V: TRBV4-1
D: NA
CDR3: CASSQVRRPDTQYF
DNA: TGCGCCAGCAGCCAAGTCCGGAGACCAGATACGCAGTATTTT

size: NA
J: TRBJ2-7
V: TRBV6-5
D: TRBD2
CDR3: CASRLAGVDEQYF
DNA: TGTGCCAGCCGACTAGCGGGAGTGGACGAGCAGTACTTC

size: NA
J: TRBJ2-1
V: TRBV7-3
D: TRBD2
CDR3: CASSLTSGAYNEQFF
DNA: TGTGCCAGCAGCTTGACTAGCGGGGCTTACAATGAGCAGTTCTTC

size: NA
J: TRBJ2-1
V: TRBV5-1
D: TRBD2
CDR3: CASSLEGQRGVDEQFF
DNA: TGCGCCAGCAGCTTGGAAGGCCAGCGGGGGGTCGATGAGCAGTTCTTC

size: NA
J: TRBJ2-2
V: TRBV18
D: NA
CDR3: CASSYHVPDTGELFF
DNA: TGTGCCAGCTCGTACCACGTCCCGGACACCGGGGAGCTGTTTTTT

size: few
J: TRBJ2-7
V: TRBV30
D: TRBD1
CDR3: CAWSVRGRVWEQYF
DNA: TGTGCCTGGAGTGTGAGGGGGCGAGTATGGGAGCAGTACTTC

size: NA
J: TRBJ1-1
V: TRBV9
D: TRBD1
CDR3: CASSAHRSGGASEAFF
DNA: TGTGCCAGCAGCGCACATCGATCAGGGGGCGCGTCTGAAGCTTTCTTT

size: NA
J: TRBJ2-7
V: TRBV10-3
D: NA
CDR3: CAISEDIYEQYF
DNA: TGTGCCATCAGTGAGGACATCTACGAGCAGTACTTC

size: NA
J: TRBJ2-3
V: TRBV28
D: TRBD2
CDR3: CASSPSGRAGDTQYF
DNA: TGTGCCAGCAGTCCTAGCGGGAGGGCCGGGGATACGCAGTATTTT

size: NA
J: TRBJ1-1
V: TRBV18
D: NA
CDR3: CASSPSRGWNTEAFF
DNA: TGTGCCAGCTCACCGTCCAGGGGCTGGAACACTGAAGCTTTCTTT

size: NA
J: TRBJ2-1
V: TRBV19
D: TRBD2
CDR3: CASSIDLSSSGTKQFF
DNA: TGTGCCAGTAGTATAGATCTTAGTTCTAGCGGTACAAAGCAGTTCTTC

size: NA
J: TRBJ2-5
V: TRBV7-2
D: NA
CDR3: CASSSRTPPETQYF
DNA: TGTGCCAGCAGCTCCCGGACACCCCCAGAGACCCAGTACTTC

size: NA
J: TRBJ2-5
V: TRBV11-2
D: NA
CDR3: CASSSTLGVEGTQYF
DNA: TGTGCCAGCAGCTCCACCCTGGGCGTAGAGGGGACCCAGTACTTC

size: once
J: TRBJ2-7
V: TRBV10-2
D: TRBD2
CDR3: CASSAVGGVLNEQYF
DNA: TGCGCCAGCAGTGCGGTTGGGGGGGTCCTCAACGAGCAGTACTTC

size: NA
J: TRBJ2-7
V: TRBV10-3
D: NA
CDR3: CATEDSRHSYEQYF
DNA: TGTGCCACCGAGGACAGCAGGCACTCCTACGAGCAGTACTTC

size: few
J: TRBJ1-2
V: TRBV6-6
D: NA
CDR3: CASTSRYSYGYTF
DNA: TGTGCCAGCACTTCCCGTTATAGCTATGGCTACACCTTC

size: NA
J: TRBJ2-1
V: TRBV28
D: NA
CDR3: CASSRTPGVNSGGSQFF
DNA: TGTGCCAGCAGCCGTACGCCTGGCGTTAACTCTGGCGGCAGTCAGTTCTTC

size: NA
J: TRBJ1-5
V: TRBV7-8
D: TRBD1
CDR3: CASSPRDRGRGGQPQHF
DNA: TGTGCCAGCAGCCCCCGGGACAGGGGGCGAGGTGGTCAGCCCCAGCATTTT

size: NA
J: TRBJ2-7
V: TRBV5-1
D: NA
CDR3: CASSLRGSNNEQYF
DNA: TGCGCCAGCAGCTTACGGGGGAGTAACAACGAGCAGTACTTC

size: NA
J: TRBJ2-3
V: TRBV2
D: NA
CDR3: CASSLQGIGTDTQYF
DNA: TGTGCCAGCAGCCTACAGGGTATCGGCACAGATACGCAGTATTTT

size: few
J: TRBJ1-6
V: TRBV6-1
D: NA
CDR3: CASSLQGDSPLHF
DNA: TGTGCCAGCAGCTTACAGGGTGATTCACCCCTCCACTTT

size: NA
J: TRBJ2-7
V: TRBV11-2
D: TRBD2
CDR3: CASRSTGNSGSRSYEQYF
DNA: TGTGCCAGCAGATCAACTGGCAATAGCGGGAGCAGGTCCTACGAGCAGTACTTC

size: NA
J: TRBJ2-1
V: TRBV7-9
D: TRBD2
CDR3: CASSKRDYPYNEQFF
DNA: TGTGCCAGCAGCAAAAGGGACTACCCCTACAATGAGCAGTTCTTC

size: NA
J: TRBJ2-5
V: TRBV7-3
D: TRBD2
CDR3: CASSRSGSETQYF
DNA: TGTGCCAGCAGCAGGAGCGGGAGCGAGACCCAGTACTTC

size: NA
J: TRBJ1-2
V: TRBV28
D: NA
CDR3: CASSSSGYGYTF
DNA: TGTGCCAGCAGTTCCTCAGGATATGGCTACACCTTC

size: NA
J: TRBJ2-4
V: TRBV6-1
D: TRBD1
CDR3: CASRAEQGTKNIQYF
DNA: TGTGCCAGCAGGGCCGAACAGGGGACCAAAAACATTCAGTACTTC

size: few
J: TRBJ2-7
V: TRBV19
D: TRBD2
CDR3: CATSSGGRRNEQYF
DNA: TGTGCCACTTCTTCCGGCGGGAGACGTAACGAGCAGTACTTC

size: NA
J: TRBJ2-1
V: TRBV7-2
D: NA
CDR3: CASSLSAASTNEQFF
DNA: TGTGCCAGCAGCTTAAGCGCAGCTAGCACCAATGAGCAGTTCTTC

size: NA
J: TRBJ1-2
V: TRBV7-8
D: TRBD1
CDR3: CASSQDRGDGGYTF
DNA: TGTGCCAGCAGCCAAGACAGGGGCGATGGGGGCTACACCTTC

size: few
J: TRBJ2-4
V: TRBV28
D: NA
CDR3: CASSPRGYIQYF
DNA: TGTGCCAGCTCCCCCCGGGGGTACATTCAGTACTTC

size: NA
J: TRBJ2-7
V: TRBV30
D: TRBD1
CDR3: CAWSVAGTGIEQYF
DNA: TGTGCCTGGAGTGTAGCTGGGACAGGGATCGAGCAGTACTTC

size: NA
J: TRBJ1-6
V: TRBV29-1
D: NA
CDR3: CSVGGSNSPLHF
DNA: TGCAGCGTTGGGGGCAGCAATTCACCCCTCCACTTT

size: once
J: TRBJ2-1
V: TRBV11-2
D: NA
CDR3: CASSSTLSDEQFF
DNA: TGTGCCAGCAGCTCCACTCTCTCCGATGAGCAGTTCTTC